This T cell receptor (beta chain) was recovered during a study of T cells in Graves' hyperthyroidism and ophthalmopathy (dated 2019 in TCRdb). Some background on the complete study: Peripheral blood samples were taken at the time of initial diagnosis, prior to any treatment. In addition, the study compared T-cell repertoires in thyroid tissue and in blood from six Graves' hyperthyroidism patients. TCR Vbeta CDR3 sequencing of fewer than 150 peripheral blood samples (43 ophthalmopathy, about 80 hyperthyroidism and approximately 17 progressor patients) is reported in the paper. Whether ophthalmopathy could be predicted prospectively was tested in an independent validation cohort made up of some 20 hyperthyroidism patients plus 17 patients who later progressed to ophthalmopathy. After sampling, hyperthyroidism patients received methimazole starting at 30 mg daily, and ophthalmopathy patients received high-dose intravenous methylprednisolone. To identify TCR V-J signatures that set the groups apart, the researchers used a discovery cohort of about a hundred patients, made up of roughly 40 with Graves' ophthalmopathy and 57 with stable Graves' hyperthyroidism. The approximately 90 discovery patients were randomly split 7:3 into training and test sets.

Stable Graves' hyperthyroidism was defined as no progression to ophthalmopathy during 18 months of follow-up. Hyperthyroidism patients were newly diagnosed, had a disease duration of under 2 months, and were aged 18 to 65 years. Exclusion was applied to patients with uncontrolled infections, other autoimmune diseases, pregnancy or lactation. Diagnoses were established on the basis of clinical symptoms, serum thyroxine and TRAb, thyroid ultrasound, and orbital computed tomography. PBMCs were separated from roughly 10 ml of fresh peripheral blood using Ficoll-Paque density gradient centrifugation. Trizol reagent was used to extract total RNA, and RNA quality was then checked on an Agilent 2100 Bioanalyzer. The full study reports these points: No statistical method was used to fix the sample size in advance, and group allocation was not hidden from the investigators. Most expanded thyroid clonotypes (frequency above 0.001) were also found in blood, which suggests that blood repertoires may mirror thyroid immune responses. In validation, the model predicted progression to ophthalmopathy a median of 6.5 months before onset, with over 60% sensitivity and roughly 77% specificity. In cross-validation, a model built on a 13 V-J signature told ophthalmopathy apart from stable hyperthyroidism with 85% to 90% sensitivity and around 84% specificity, and in testing the same model reached 80%/75%.

The TCR beta CDR3 regions were amplified from the RNA transcripts. The TCR CDR3 was subjected to a first round of RT-PCR using the HTBI primer set and the Qiagen OneStep RT-PCR kit. Libraries were constructed in a second round of multiplex PCR, after which size selection and purification were performed. Paired-end sequencing of the libraries was performed with 100 bp reads on an Illumina HiSeq2000. On the study's bioinformatics: SOAPnuke was used to process the raw data, removing reads that contained adapters or uncalled bases, had a mean Phred below 15, or lacked an exact match to the constant primer or identifier. High-quality paired reads were merged with COPE v1.2.5, and unique nucleotide sequences were defined as clonotypes. MiTCR v1.1 was used to align clonotypes to the IMGT TRBV, TRBD and TRBJ reference segments. Only V-J combinations with frequency above 0.0001, covering 99.2% of repertoires, were analysed. The TCS score was defined as F50 (clonal expansion) divided by E x V (chaos), with BLOSUM62-based TCRdist calculated between CDR3 peptides within each V-J. Welch's t-statistics and random forest reduced around 520 V-J features to 13, which were used in a naive Bayes classifier (R e1071). In TCRdb, the public reads were trimmed at Q25 with fastp and aligned with MiXCR, with productive beta chains retained. Entries that share a CDR3 protein sequence are merged under the most common genes and DNA. TCRdb, not the authors, supplied the V and J calls. The sample profile shows approximately 430,000 distinct CDR3 sequences; about 15% of them were found once. The top ten constitute 13% to 15% of the sample.

Comment on this clonotype: Its antigen target is currently unknown. A much larger clone differs from this one at a single base, so this may be a read error.

The CDR3 contains 11 residues, cysteine and phenylalanine counted. The entry retains the CDR3 DNA only, 33 bases that are in frame from base 1. The specimen was blood. The source is a woman under 30 with Graves' hyperthyroidism. The chain joins TRBV12-3 or TRBV12-4 to TRBJ2-7, with TRBD2 tentatively as D gene (5 bases match). The DNA sequence is given as TGTGTCAGCGGCTCGTCCGACGAGCAGTACTTC. This gives the protein CVSGSSDEQYF.